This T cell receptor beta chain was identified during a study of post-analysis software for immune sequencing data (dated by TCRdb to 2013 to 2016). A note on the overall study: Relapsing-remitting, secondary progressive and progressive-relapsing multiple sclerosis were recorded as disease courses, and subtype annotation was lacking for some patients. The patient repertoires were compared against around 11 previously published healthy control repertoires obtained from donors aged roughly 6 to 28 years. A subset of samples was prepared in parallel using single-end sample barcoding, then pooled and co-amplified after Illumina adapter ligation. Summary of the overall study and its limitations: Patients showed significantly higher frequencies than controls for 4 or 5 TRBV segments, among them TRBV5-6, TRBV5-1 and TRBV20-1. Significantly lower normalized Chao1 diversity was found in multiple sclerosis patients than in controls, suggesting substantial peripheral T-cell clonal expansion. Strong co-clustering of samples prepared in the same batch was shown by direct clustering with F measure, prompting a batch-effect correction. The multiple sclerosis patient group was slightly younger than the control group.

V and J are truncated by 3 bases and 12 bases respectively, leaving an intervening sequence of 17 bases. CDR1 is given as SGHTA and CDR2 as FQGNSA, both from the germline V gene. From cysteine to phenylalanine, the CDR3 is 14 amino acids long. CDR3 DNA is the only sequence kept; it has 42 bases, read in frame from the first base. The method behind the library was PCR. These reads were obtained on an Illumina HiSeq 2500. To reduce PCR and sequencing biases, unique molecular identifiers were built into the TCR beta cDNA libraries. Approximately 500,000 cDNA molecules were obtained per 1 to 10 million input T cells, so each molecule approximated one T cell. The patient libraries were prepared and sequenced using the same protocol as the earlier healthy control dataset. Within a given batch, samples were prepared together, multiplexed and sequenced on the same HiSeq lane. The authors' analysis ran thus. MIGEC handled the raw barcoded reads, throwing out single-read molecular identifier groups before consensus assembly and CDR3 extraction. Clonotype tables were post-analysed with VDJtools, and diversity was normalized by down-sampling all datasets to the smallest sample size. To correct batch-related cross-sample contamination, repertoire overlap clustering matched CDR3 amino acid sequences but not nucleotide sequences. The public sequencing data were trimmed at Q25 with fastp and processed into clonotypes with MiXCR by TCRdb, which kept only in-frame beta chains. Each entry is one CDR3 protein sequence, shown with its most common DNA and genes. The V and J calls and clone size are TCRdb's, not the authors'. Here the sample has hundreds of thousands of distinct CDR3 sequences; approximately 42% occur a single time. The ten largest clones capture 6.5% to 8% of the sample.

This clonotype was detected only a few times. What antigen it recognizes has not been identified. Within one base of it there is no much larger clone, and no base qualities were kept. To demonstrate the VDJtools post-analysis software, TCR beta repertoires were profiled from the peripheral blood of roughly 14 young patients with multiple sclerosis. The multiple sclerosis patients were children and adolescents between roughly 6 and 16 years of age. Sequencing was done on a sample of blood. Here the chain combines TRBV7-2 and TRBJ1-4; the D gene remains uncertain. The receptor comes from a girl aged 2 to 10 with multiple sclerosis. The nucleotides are TGTGCCAGCAGCTTCCGCAGGCCATTTATAGAACTGTTTTTT. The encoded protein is CASSFRRPFIELFF.